This entry features one TCR beta chain sequence. These data belong to a study of human T cells and chemical hapten exposure. Study-level information: Throughout a study of 20 to 30 weeks, patients underwent weekly scalp administration of diphenylcyclopropenone doses. Predominantly women, the patients had alopecia areata, totalis or universalis. TCR yields per sample varied, mainly owing to small pooled library volume differences.

This CDR3 region has 16 residues. The V segment lost 4 bases and the J segment 5 bases; nucleotides outside the gene matches: 12. CDR1 and CDR2 (germline): SGHTA, FQGNSA. Each cDNA molecule in the library carried unique molecular identifiers. From the RACE reads, TCRdb called clonotypes with MiXCR, one entry per CDR3 protein. The profile shows 180,000 or so distinct CDR3 sequences, around 23% of them singletons. Time point indicated: patch test 3, about 24 weeks after DPC sensitization. Stated treatment: therapeutic diphenylcyclopropenone sensitization with weekly scalp DPC. Sample: whole blood, taken in connection with sensitization to the hapten diphenylcyclopropenone (DPC). This TCR came from a woman in her 40s with alopecia areata. Some clones in this sample may be carry-over from other donors' samples. The V and J genes are TRBV7-2 and TRBJ1-1, with 8 bases aligning to TRBD1. The DNA of the CDR3 is TGTGCCAGCAGCTCACTCGGGGACCGACAGGGGACTGAAGCTTTCTTT. This gives the protein CASSSLGDRQGTEAFF.